This passage covers 32 T cell receptor beta chains from one sample sequenced in a study of PD-1 blockade in classical Hodgkin lymphoma. Sequencing used immunoSEQ multiplex PCR; TCRdb keeps in-frame clones, though not all of them. The table includes 9,000 to 13,000 clones, about 76% detected once. With no exception, relapse followed autologous stem cell transplantation in all patients, and brentuximab vedotin exposure varied. Sequencing used peripheral blood mononuclear cells (PBMCs), obtained at baseline. These receptors all stem from a human donor with classical Hodgkin lymphoma.

This clone showed up just a few times. The chain carries TRBV15 and TRBJ2-3; 9 nucleotides match TRBD1. The CDR3 is 16 amino acids. The germline CDR1 and CDR2 sequences are LNHNV and YYDKDF (reference sequence). Trimming cost V 8 bases and J 0 bases; bases outside gene matches: 9. CDR3 DNA: TGTGCCACCCAAGCAGGGGGACAGGGTAGCACAGATACGCAGTATTTT. It specifies CATQAGGQGSTDTQYF. The full variable domain, in which reference TRBV15 and TRBJ2-3 provide the parts outside the CDR3, is DAMVIQNPRYQVTQFGKPVTLSCSQTLNHNVMYWYQQKSSQAPKLLFHYYDKDFNNEADTPDNFQSRRPNTSFCFLDIRSPGLGDTAMYLCATQAGGQGSTDTQYFGPGTRLTVL.

The chain is built from TRBV19 and TRBJ2-7, with D hard to call. Germline V gene data show CDR1 as LNHDA and CDR2 as SQIVND (reference sequence). Trimming removed 1 base from V and 5 bases from J, with 15 bases in between. The CDR3 has 15 residues. CDR3 in amino acids: CASSIVSSGPHEQYF. DNA for the CDR3: TGTGCCAGTAGTATAGTTTCTTCGGGTCCACACGAGCAGTACTTC.

The chain carries TRBV15 and TRBJ2-7, with D hard to call. CDR1 and CDR2 from the germline V gene are LNHNV and YYDKDF (reference sequence). Trimming took 1 base from V and 7 from J, leaving 14 bases between them. CDR3 length equals 14 residues. The CDR3 sequence is CATSRGGSHWEQYF. The CDR3 DNA is TGTGCCACCAGCAGAGGTGGTAGCCATTGGGAGCAGTACTTC. Full variable domain (rest looked up from reference TRBV15 and TRBJ2-7): DAMVIQNPRYQVTQFGKPVTLSCSQTLNHNVMYWYQQKSSQAPKLLFHYYDKDFNNEADTPDNFQSRRPNTSFCFLDIRSPGLGDTAMYLCATSRGGSHWEQYFGPGTRLTVT.

The V gene is TRBV19, the J gene TRBJ2-7; D not resolved. The CDR3 runs 13 residues. Germline lookup yields CDR1 LNHDA and CDR2 SQIVND (reference sequence). The ends were cut back, 2 bases at V and 2 bases at J, with 7 bases in the middle. The CDR3 region has the DNA TGTGCCAGTAGTATAACAAGAACCTACGAGCAGTACTTC. It codes for CASSITRTYEQYF.

This clone was seen a few times. The rearrangement links TRBV18 to TRBJ2-2; no clear D. This CDR3 region has 14 residues. The germline V and J ends were trimmed by 6 bases and 1 base, with 9 bases remaining between them. Germline V CDR1 and CDR2: KGHSH, LQKENI. The CDR3 is CASSPTWNTGELFF. The CDR3 nucleotides are TGTGCCAGCTCGCCGACTTGGAACACCGGGGAGCTGTTTTTT.

This clone has just one count. The chain joins TRBV7-9 to TRBJ2-1, with D perhaps matching TRBD1 or TRBD2 (5 bases each). The CDR3 spans 15 residues. Germline V CDR1 and CDR2: SEHNR, FQNEAQ (reference sequence). Trimming took off 5 bases at V and 4 bases at J, with 15 bases between the two ends. Here the CDR3 DNA reads TGTGCCAGCAGCCCACGGGGACCAGCGTACAATGAGCAGTTCTTC. This encodes CASSPRGPAYNEQFF.

The J gene is TRBJ1-2, the V gene TRBV30, with 10 bases aligning to TRBD1. The CDR3 has 14 amino acids. CDR1 and CDR2 (germline): GTSNPN, SVGIG (reference sequence). The J segment lost 5 bases and the V segment lost 4 bases, leaving 7 bases of the junction unmatched. The CDR3 here is CAWTGQGDLYGYTF. CDR3 DNA: TGTGCCTGGACCGGACAGGGGGACCTATATGGCTACACCTTC.

The chain couples TRBV5-5 to TRBJ2-7; either TRBD1 or TRBD2 may fit D (5 bases each). Between the trimmed V and J ends, which lost 7 bases and 2 bases, there was a span of 10 bases. The CDR3 length is 12 residues. Germline lookup yields CDR1 SGHKS and CDR2 YYEKEE (reference sequence). CDR3: CASDGGTYEQYF. CDR3 sequence (DNA): TGTGCCAGCGATGGGGGAACCTACGAGCAGTACTTC.

By share, this clone counts as large. The chain carries TRBV20-1 and TRBJ1-1; D is uncertain. The length of the CDR3 is 11 residues. Per germline, CDR1 DFQATT and CDR2 SNEGSKA (reference sequence). Trimming pared 3 bases from V and 5 bases from J, leaving 7 bases between. CDR3 DNA: TGCAGTGCTAGCCGGGGTACTGAAGCTTTCTTT. It translates to CSASRGTEAFF.

The rearrangement uses TRBV21-1 and TRBJ2-1; the table calls TRBD2, which could not be checked here. TRBV21-1 is a listed pseudogene. CDR3 size: 15 residues. CDR3 coding DNA: TGTGCCAGCTGGTGTGCGGGGAGAGTATACAATGAGCAGTTCTTC. Amino acid sequence: CASWCAGRVYNEQFF.

The rearrangement links TRBV29-1 to TRBJ2-3, with D unclear. Germline V gene data show CDR1 as SQVTM and CDR2 as ANQGSEA. Trimming cost V 2 bases and J 5 bases, with 5 bases left between them. There are 11 residues in the CDR3. CDR3 loop: CSVETGDTQYF. CDR3 coding DNA: TGCAGCGTTGAAACCGGAGATACGCAGTATTTT.

V usage is TRBV23-1 and J usage is TRBJ1-2; TRBD1 is a possible D gene (6 bases). TRBV23-1 is reported as an ORF; its role is uncertain. The CDR3 contains 13 residues. V lost 7 bases and J lost 2, with 11 bases in between. The CDR3 loop reads CASISGGNYGYTF. For the CDR3, the DNA is TGCGCCAGCATATCTGGGGGCAACTATGGCTACACCTTC.

The rearrangement uses TRBV5-1 and TRBJ2-7; tentative D call: TRBD2 (6 bases). Germline CDR1 and CDR2: SGHRS and YFSETQ. Trimming removed 3 bases at V and 0 bases at J, with 13 bases between. The CDR3 loop spans 15 amino acids. Written as DNA, the CDR3 is TGCGCCAGCAGCTGGGACTCGATGAGCTCCTACGAGCAGTACTTC. Translation gives CASSWDSMSSYEQYF.

The V call is TRBV7-6, the J call TRBJ2-3; tentatively, D is TRBD1 or TRBD2 (5 bases each). Germline V gene lookup returns CDR1 SGHVS and CDR2 FNYEAQ. The length of the CDR3 is 12 residues. V shed 8 bases and J shed 0 bases, with 6 bases lying between them. CDR3 in DNA: TGTGCCAGCGGGGACAGCACAGATACGCAGTATTTT. Encoded protein: CASGDSTDTQYF.

This clone has a single count. The rearrangement uses TRBV19 and TRBJ2-7, with D hard to call. This CDR3 contains 13 residues. Germline V lookup: CDR1 LNHDA, CDR2 SQIVND (reference sequence). The V end lost 3 bases, the J end lost 4 bases, and 10 bases lay between the germline ends. This chain's CDR3 is CASSIRVPYEQYF. CDR3 sequence (DNA): TGTGCCAGTAGTATCCGGGTGCCATACGAGCAGTACTTC.

This clone is labeled as medium-sized. Other DNA variants within this sample encode the same CDR3. The CDR3 region is CASSLGENTEAFF. DNA for the CDR3: TGTGCCAGCAGCTTAGGCGAGAACACTGAAGCTTTCTTT. This chain links TRBV7-7 with TRBJ1-1; no clear D gene. Deletions cut 1 base from V and 1 base from J, with 4 bases between. The CDR3 consists of 13 residues. Germline values: CDR1 SSHAT, CDR2 FNYEAQ (reference sequence).

The V call is TRBV4-1, the J call TRBJ2-3; 10 nucleotides line up with TRBD2. CDR3 size: 15 residues. With 5 bases clipped from V and 6 bases from J, the junction kept 8 bases outside the gene matches. Looked up from germline, CDR1 is MGHRA and CDR2 is YSYEKL. DNA of the CDR3: TGCGCCAGCAGCTATCTAGCGGGAGCTACGGATACGCAGTATTTT. Translating gives CASSYLAGATDTQYF.

The CDR3 nucleotides are TGTGCCAGCTCACCACAAGCCCAGGGGGCTGTCACAGATACGCAGTATTTT. Encoded protein: CASSPQAQGAVTDTQYF. The rearrangement uses TRBV18 and TRBJ2-3; 8 positions match TRBD1. The CDR3 runs 17 residues. Germline V gene lookup returns CDR1 KGHSH and CDR2 LQKENI. The junction had 8 bases not matched to a gene; V was cut back by 1 base and J by 2 bases.

This clone was seen a handful of times. This rearrangement joins TRBV4-1 to TRBJ2-7; D possibly uses TRBD1 or TRBD2 (5 bases each). The CDR3 contains 14 residues. CDR1 and CDR2 from the germline V gene are MGHRA and YSYEKL. Trimming took 4 bases from V and 2 from J, leaving 12 bases between them. This CDR3 reads CASSLGAGPYEQYF. The CDR3 coding sequence is TGCGCCAGCAGCCTCGGGGCGGGCCCCTACGAGCAGTACTTC.

With regard to this clone: One end of the junction fails to match germline, which may point to a read error. V is TRBV4-1 and J is TRBJ2-1; a weak D match, TRBD2 (6 bases). This CDR3 spans 16 amino acids. Germline loops: CDR1 MGHRA, CDR2 YSYEKL. CDR3 sequence reads: CASSQARDPSNNEQFF. The DNA of the CDR3 is TGCGCCAGCAGCCAAGCGCGGGACCCCTCCAACAATGAGCAGTTCTTC.

This rearrangement joins TRBV5-4 to TRBJ2-7, with D perhaps TRBD1 (7 bases). Germline V gene lookup returns CDR1 SGHNT and CDR2 YYREEE (reference sequence). There are 16 residues in the CDR3. Trimming removed 4 bases at V and 6 bases at J, with 23 bases between. The CDR3 DNA is TGTGCCAGCAGCAGGGACTCCGGGACAGCAACCTTCGAGCAGTACTTC. Translating it yields CASSRDSGTATFEQYF. Full variable domain (rest looked up from reference TRBV5-4 and TRBJ2-7): ETGVTQSPTHLIKTRGQQVTLRCSSQSGHNTVSWYQQALGQGPQFIFQYYREEENGRGNFPPRFSGLQFPNYSSELNVNALELDDSALYLCASSRDSGTATFEQYFGPGTRLTVT.

The rearrangement joins TRBV11-2 to TRBJ1-6; no clear D. CDR1 is SGHAT, CDR2 FQNNGV, per germline. V was pared by 5 bases and J by 9 bases, with 17 bases between. This CDR3 has 15 amino acids. CDR3 region: CASSLQPQRTSPLHF. CDR3 sequence (DNA): TGTGCCAGCAGCCTCCAACCACAGAGGACTTCACCCCTCCACTTT.

The chain employs TRBV2 and TRBJ2-5; no firm D call. Germline V CDR1 and CDR2: SNHLY, FYNNEI. The V and J ends lost 8 bases and 5 bases respectively, with 6 bases between them. The CDR3 contains 10 residues. The CDR3 DNA is TGTGCCAGCCGTGGGGAGACCCAGTACTTC. It is translated as CASRGETQYF.

The chain has TRBV4-2 and TRBJ1-5; D gene ambiguous. This CDR3 is 16 amino acids long. Per the germline V gene, CDR1 is LGHNA and CDR2 is YNFKEQ. Trimming left V 1 base short and J 0 bases short, with 10 bases between. The CDR3 here is CASSQAFTDSNQPQHF. The CDR3 nucleotides read TGTGCCAGCAGCCAAGCTTTCACGGATAGCAATCAGCCCCAGCATTTT.

Comment on this clone: As the CDR3 is not closed by the conserved phenylalanine or tryptophan, this likely results from a read error. Because the CDR3's place on the DNA is in doubt, the DNA is left out and the CDR3 is given as listed by TCRdb. The J gene is TRBJ1-6, the V gene TRBV20-1; the table's D call of TRBD1 was not tested on the DNA. The germline CDR1 and CDR2 sequences are DFQATT and SNEGSKA (reference sequence). Counting both end residues, the CDR3 totals 9 amino acids. This chain's CDR3 is CSALRQGVL.

J is TRBJ1-5 and V is TRBV2; D unresolved. The CDR3 is 16 amino acids. V was shortened by 4 bases and J by 0 bases, with 13 bases between the two germline ends. The V gene's germline CDR1 is SNHLY and CDR2 FYNNEI. For the CDR3, the DNA is TGTGCCAGCAGTGGTAATGACATCAATAGCAATCAGCCCCAGCATTTT. Its protein is CASSGNDINSNQPQHF.

A note on this clone: This CDR3 is missing its conserved last phenylalanine or tryptophan, likely due to a read error. The chain uses TRBV5-3 and TRBJ2-7, with D possibly matching TRBD2 (6 bases). TRBV5-3 is an open reading frame whose function is uncertain. Trimming left V 8 bases short and J 2 bases short, with 17 bases between. The CDR3 length is 14 residues. This CDR3 reads CASTPGRGTYEQYS. As DNA, the CDR3 is TGTGCCAGCACCCCGGGGCGGGGTACCTACGAGCAGTACTCC.

The rearrangement links TRBV29-1 to TRBJ2-5; D is unresolved. CDR1 SQVTM and CDR2 ANQGSEA come from the germline V gene. V lost 1 base, J lost 5 bases, and 8 bases lay in between. This CDR3 is 12 amino acids long. CDR3 in amino acids: CSVEGTSETQYF. The CDR3 nucleotides read TGCAGCGTTGAAGGCACCTCGGAGACCCAGTACTTC. Full variable domain (missing parts from reference TRBV29-1 and TRBJ2-5): SAVISQKPSRDICQRGTSLTIQCQVDSQVTMMFWYRQQPGQSLTLIATANQGSEATYESGFVIDKFPISRPNLTFSTLTVSNMSPEDSSIYLCSVEGTSETQYFGPGTRLLVL.

The genes are TRBV29-1 and TRBJ2-2; the D is unclear. The CDR3 totals 14 residues. CDR1 and CDR2 (germline): SQVTM, ANQGSEA. V dropped 8 bases and J dropped 1 base, with 14 bases sitting between them. CDR3 residues: CSNRRPGNTGELFF. The CDR3 DNA follows: TGCAGCAATAGACGGCCGGGGAACACCGGGGAGCTGTTTTTT.

This clone has more than one count but fewer than ten. This chain connects TRBV19 to TRBJ1-2; the D gene is possibly TRBD1 (6 bases). CDR1 and CDR2 from the germline V gene are LNHDA and SQIVND (reference sequence). The V and J ends lost 4 bases and 0 bases respectively, with 30 bases between them. The CDR3 runs to 21 residues. The CDR3 reads CASSTNVNRGQKPPSNYGYTF. CDR3 coding DNA: TGTGCCAGTAGTACAAATGTGAACCGAGGACAGAAACCTCCCTCTAACTATGGCTACACCTTC.

The chain joins TRBV4-2 to TRBJ2-1; D not resolved. There are 11 residues in the CDR3. V lost 4 bases to trimming and J lost 8 bases, with 6 bases between them. Germline V gene data show CDR1 as LGHNA and CDR2 as YNFKEQ. Here the CDR3 reads CASSRGYEQFF. DNA of the CDR3: TGTGCCAGCAGCCGTGGGTATGAGCAGTTCTTC.

The table lists this clone with a few counts. The V gene is TRBV18, the J gene TRBJ2-7; TRBD1 matches 10 bases. The CDR3 runs to 15 residues. Germline values: CDR1 KGHSH, CDR2 LQKENI. V lost 4 bases, J lost 3 bases, and 6 bases stayed unmatched. CDR3 DNA: TGTGCCAGCTCACACCGGGACAGGGGCAACTACGAGCAGTACTTC. This sequence encodes CASSHRDRGNYEQYF.